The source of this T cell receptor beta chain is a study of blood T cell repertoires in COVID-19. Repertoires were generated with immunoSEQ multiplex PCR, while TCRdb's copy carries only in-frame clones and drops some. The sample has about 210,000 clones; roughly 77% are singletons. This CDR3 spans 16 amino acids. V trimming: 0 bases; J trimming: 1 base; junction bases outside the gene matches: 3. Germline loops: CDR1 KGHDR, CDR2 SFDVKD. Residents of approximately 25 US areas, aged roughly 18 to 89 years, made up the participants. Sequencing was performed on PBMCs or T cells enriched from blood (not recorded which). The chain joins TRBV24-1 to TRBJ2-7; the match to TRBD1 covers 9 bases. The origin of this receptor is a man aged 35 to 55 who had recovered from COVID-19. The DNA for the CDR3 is TGTGCCACCAGTGATTTGATAGGGACAGGGTCCTACGAGCAGTACTTC. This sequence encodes CATSDLIGTGSYEQYF.